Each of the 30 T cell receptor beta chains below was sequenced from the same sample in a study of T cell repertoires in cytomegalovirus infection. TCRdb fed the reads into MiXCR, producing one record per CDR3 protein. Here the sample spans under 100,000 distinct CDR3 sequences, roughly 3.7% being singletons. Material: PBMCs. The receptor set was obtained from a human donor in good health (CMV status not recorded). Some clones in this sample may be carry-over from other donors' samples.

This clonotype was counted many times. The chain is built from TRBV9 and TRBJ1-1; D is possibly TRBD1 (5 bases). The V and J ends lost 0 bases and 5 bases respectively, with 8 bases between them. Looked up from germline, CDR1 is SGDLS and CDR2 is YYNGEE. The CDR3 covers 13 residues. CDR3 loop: CASSVEEGTEAFF. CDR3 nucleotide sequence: TGTGCCAGCAGCGTAGAGGAGGGGACTGAAGCTTTCTTT.

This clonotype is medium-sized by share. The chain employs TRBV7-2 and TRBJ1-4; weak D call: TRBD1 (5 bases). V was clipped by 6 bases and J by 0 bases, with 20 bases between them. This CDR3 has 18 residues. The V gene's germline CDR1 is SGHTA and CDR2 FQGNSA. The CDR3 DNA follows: TGTGCCAGCAGTACAGGTGCGGGGACCGGGCCAACTAATGAAAAACTGTTTTTT. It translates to CASSTGAGTGPTNEKLFF.

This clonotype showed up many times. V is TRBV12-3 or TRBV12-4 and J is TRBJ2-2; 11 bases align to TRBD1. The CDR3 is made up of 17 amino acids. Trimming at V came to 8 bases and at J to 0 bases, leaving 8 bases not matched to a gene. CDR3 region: CASRSWDRGTNTGELFF. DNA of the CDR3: TGTGCCAGCCGATCCTGGGACAGGGGGACGAACACCGGGGAGCTGTTTTTT.

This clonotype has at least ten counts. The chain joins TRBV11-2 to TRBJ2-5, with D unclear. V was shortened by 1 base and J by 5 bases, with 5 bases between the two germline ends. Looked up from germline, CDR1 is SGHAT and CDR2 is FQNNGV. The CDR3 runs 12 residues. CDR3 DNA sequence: TGTGCCAGCAGCTTAGGGGCGGAGACCCAGTACTTC. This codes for CASSLGAETQYF.

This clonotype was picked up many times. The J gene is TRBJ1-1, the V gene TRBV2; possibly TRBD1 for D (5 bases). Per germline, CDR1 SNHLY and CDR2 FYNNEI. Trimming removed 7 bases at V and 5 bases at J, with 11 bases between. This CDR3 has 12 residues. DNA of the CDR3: TGTGCCAGCATGGGGGGAAAGACTGAAGCTTTCTTT. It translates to CASMGGKTEAFF.

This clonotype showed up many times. CDR3 sequence (DNA): TGTGCCAGCAGCTTAACAGATAGCGACGCTTTCTTT. Its protein product is CASSLTDSDAFF. The genes are TRBV7-2 and TRBJ1-1, with D hard to call. Germline V lookup: CDR1 SGHTA, CDR2 FQGNSA. The CDR3 consists of 12 residues. Trimming cost V 2 bases and J 11 bases, with 12 bases left between them.

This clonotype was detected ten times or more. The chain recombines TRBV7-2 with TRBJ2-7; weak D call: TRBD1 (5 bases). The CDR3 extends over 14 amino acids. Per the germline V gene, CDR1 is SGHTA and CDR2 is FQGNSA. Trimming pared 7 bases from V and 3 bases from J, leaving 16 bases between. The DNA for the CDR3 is TGTGCCAGCACCTTGGACATCGGACGCTACGAGCAGTACTTC. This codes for CASTLDIGRYEQYF.

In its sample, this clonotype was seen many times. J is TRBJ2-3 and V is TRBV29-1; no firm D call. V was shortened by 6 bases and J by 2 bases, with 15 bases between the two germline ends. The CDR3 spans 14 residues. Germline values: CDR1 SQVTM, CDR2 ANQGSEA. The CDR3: CSVETLSFTDTQYF. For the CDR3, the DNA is TGCAGCGTCGAGACCCTCTCATTCACAGATACGCAGTATTTT.

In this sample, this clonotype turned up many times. CDR3 protein: CASSSGYSPLHF. For the CDR3, the DNA is TGTGCCAGCAGTTCGGGGTATTCACCCCTCCACTTT. This chain connects TRBV7-3 to TRBJ1-6; D uncertain. The CDR3 has 12 residues. Per the germline V gene, CDR1 is SGHTA and CDR2 is FQGTGA. V dropped 6 bases and J dropped 8 bases, with 8 bases sitting between them.

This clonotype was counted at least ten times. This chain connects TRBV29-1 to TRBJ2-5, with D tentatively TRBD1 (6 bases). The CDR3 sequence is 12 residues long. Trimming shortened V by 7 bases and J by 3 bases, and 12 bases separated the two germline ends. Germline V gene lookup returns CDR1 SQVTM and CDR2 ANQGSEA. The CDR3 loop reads CSASRTEETQYF. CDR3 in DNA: TGCAGCGCCTCGAGGACAGAAGAGACCCAGTACTTC.

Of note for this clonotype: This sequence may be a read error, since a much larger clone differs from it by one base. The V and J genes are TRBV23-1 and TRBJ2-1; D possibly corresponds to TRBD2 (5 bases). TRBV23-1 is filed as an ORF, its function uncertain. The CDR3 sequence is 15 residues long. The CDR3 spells CPLQRRSWAHNEQSF. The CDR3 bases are TGCCCCCTTCAGCGGCGGAGCTGGGCCCACAATGAGCAGTCCTTC.

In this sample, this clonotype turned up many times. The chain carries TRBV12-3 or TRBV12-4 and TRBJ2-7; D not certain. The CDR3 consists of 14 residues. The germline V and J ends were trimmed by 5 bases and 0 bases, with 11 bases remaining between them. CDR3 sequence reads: CASSLSSTSYEQYF. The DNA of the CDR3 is TGTGCCAGCAGTCTTTCATCCACCTCCTACGAGCAGTACTTC.

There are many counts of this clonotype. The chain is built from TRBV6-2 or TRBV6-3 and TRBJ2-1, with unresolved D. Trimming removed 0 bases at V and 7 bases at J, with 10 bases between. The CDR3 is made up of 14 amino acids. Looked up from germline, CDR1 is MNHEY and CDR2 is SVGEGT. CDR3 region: CASSYSHTLNEQFF. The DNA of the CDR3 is TGTGCCAGCAGTTACTCCCACACACTGAATGAGCAGTTCTTC.

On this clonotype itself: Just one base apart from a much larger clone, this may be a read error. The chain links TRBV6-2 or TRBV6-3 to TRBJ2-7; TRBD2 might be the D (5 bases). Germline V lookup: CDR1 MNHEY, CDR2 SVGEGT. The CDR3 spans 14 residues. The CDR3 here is CASGYSPGTYEQYF. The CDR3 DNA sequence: TGTGCCAGCGGTTATTCCCCGGGGACCTACGAGCAGTACTTC.

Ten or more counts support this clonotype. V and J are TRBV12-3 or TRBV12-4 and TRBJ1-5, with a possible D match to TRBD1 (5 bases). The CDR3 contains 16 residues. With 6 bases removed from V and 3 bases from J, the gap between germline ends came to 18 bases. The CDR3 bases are TGTGCCAGCAGAGGGCCGGGGACGGGATCCAATCAGCCCCAGCATTTT. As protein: CASRGPGTGSNQPQHF.

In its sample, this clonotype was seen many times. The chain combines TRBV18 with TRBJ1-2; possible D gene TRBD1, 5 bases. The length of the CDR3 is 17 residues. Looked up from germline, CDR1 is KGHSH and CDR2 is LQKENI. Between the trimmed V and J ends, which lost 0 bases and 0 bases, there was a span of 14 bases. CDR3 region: CASSPPGLTATNYGYTF. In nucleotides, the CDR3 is TGTGCCAGCTCACCACCTGGCTTGACAGCAACTAACTATGGCTACACCTTC.

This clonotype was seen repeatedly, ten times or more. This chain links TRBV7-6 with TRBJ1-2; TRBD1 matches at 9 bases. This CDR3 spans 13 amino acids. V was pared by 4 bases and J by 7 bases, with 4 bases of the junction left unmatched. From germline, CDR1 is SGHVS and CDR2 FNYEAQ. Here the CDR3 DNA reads TGTGCCAGCAGCTGGACAGGGGTCGGTGGCTACACCTTC. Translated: CASSWTGVGGYTF.

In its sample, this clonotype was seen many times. The CDR3: CASSYPTGGDEKLFF. CDR3 in DNA: TGTGCCAGCAGCTATCCGACAGGGGGAGATGAAAAACTGTTTTTT. The chain joins TRBV7-2 to TRBJ1-4; TRBD1 aligns across 9 bases. The germline V gene encodes CDR1 SGHTA and CDR2 FQGNSA. V dropped 4 bases and J dropped 6; count of bases not matched to a gene: 6. The CDR3 runs 15 residues.

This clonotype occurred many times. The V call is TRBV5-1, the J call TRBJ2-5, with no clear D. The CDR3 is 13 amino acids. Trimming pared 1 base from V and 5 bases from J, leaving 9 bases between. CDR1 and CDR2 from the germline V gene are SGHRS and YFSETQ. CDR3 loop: CASSLTPFETQYF. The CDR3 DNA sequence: TGCGCCAGCAGCTTGACTCCTTTCGAGACCCAGTACTTC.

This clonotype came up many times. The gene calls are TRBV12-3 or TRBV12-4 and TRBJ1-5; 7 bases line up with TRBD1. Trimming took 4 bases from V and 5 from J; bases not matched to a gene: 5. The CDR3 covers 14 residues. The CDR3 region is CASSSQGLYQPQHF. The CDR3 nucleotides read TGTGCCAGCAGTTCACAGGGGTTATATCAGCCCCAGCATTTT.

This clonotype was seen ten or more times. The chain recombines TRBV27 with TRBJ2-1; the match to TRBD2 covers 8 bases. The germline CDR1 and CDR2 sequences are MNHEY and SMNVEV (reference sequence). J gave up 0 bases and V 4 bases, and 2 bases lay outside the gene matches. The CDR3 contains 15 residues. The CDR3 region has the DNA TGTGCCAGCAGTTCCGCGGGGGGCTCCTACAATGAGCAGTTCTTC. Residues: CASSSAGGSYNEQFF.

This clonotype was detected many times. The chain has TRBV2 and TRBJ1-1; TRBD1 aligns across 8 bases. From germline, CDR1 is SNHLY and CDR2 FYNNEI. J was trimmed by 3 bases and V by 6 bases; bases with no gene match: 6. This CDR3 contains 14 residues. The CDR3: CASSGGQGYTEAFF. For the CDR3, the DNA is TGTGCCAGCAGCGGAGGACAGGGTTACACTGAAGCTTTCTTT.

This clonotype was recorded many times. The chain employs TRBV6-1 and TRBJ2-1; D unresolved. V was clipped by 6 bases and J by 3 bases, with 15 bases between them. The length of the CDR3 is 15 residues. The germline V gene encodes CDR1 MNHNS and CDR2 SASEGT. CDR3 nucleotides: TGTGCCAGCAGATACCTTACCTCGAACTACAATGAGCAGTTCTTC. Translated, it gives CASRYLTSNYNEQFF.

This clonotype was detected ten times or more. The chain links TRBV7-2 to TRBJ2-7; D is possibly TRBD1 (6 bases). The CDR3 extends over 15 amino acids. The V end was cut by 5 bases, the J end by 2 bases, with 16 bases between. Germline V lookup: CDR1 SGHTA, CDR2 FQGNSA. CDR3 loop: CASSPTGTKTYEQYF. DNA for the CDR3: TGTGCCAGCAGCCCTACCGGGACAAAGACCTACGAGCAGTACTTC.

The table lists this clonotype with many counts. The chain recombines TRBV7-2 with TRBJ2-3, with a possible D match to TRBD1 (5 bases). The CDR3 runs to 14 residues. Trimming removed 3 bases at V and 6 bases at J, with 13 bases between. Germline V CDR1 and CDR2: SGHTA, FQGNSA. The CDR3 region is CASSLQGNADTQYF. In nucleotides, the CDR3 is TGTGCCAGCAGCTTGCAGGGTAACGCGGATACGCAGTATTTT.

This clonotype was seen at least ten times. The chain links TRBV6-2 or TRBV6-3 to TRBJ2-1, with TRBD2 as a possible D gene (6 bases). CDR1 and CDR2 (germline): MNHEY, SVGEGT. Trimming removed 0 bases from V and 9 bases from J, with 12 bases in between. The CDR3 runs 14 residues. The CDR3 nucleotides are TGTGCCAGCAGTTACTCGATGGAGGGAGGTGAGCAGTTCTTC. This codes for CASSYSMEGGEQFF.

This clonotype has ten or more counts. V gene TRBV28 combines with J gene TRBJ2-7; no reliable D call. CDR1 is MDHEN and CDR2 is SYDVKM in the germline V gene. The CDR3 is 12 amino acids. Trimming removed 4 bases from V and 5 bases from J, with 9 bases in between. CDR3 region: CASSSFPDEQYF. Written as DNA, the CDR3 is TGTGCCAGCAGTTCATTCCCAGACGAGCAGTACTTC.

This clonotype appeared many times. CDR3 sequence reads: CASSISDRTLQYF. In DNA, the CDR3 is TGTGCCAGCAGCATATCGGACAGAACTCTGCAGTACTTC. The V gene is TRBV7-8, the J gene TRBJ2-7, with D possibly matching TRBD1 (6 bases). Germline lookup yields CDR1 SGHVS and CDR2 FQNEAQ. Trimming removed 5 bases from V and 9 bases from J, with 17 bases in between. The CDR3 extends over 13 amino acids.

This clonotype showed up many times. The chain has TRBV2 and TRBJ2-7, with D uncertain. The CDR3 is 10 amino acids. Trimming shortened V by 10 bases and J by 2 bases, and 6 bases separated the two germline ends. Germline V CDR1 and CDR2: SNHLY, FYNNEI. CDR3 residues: CAISTYEQYF. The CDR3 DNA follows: TGTGCCATTTCGACCTACGAGCAGTACTTC. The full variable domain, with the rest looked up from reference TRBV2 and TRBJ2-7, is EPEVTQTPSHQVTQMGQEVILRCVPISNHLYFYWYRQILGQKVEFLVSFYNNEISEKSEIFDDQFSVERPDGSNFTLKIRSTKLEDSAMYFCAISTYEQYFGPGTRLTVT.

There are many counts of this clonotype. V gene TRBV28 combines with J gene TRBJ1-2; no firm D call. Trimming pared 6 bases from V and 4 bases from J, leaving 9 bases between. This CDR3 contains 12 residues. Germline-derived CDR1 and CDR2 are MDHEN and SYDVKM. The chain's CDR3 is CASSPRAYGYTF. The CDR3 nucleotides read TGTGCCAGCAGCCCGAGGGCCTATGGCTACACCTTC.